The present TCR beta chain was sequenced within a study of T-cell reconstitution after alpha-beta-depleted transplantation in children. Germline V lookup: CDR1 MGHDK, CDR2 SYGVNS. CDR3 size: 14 residues. V was pared by 3 bases and J by 2 bases, with 10 bases between. Unique molecular identifiers tagged the TCRbeta library. TCRdb fed the PCR reads into MiXCR, producing one record per CDR3 protein. This table has under 350,000 distinct CDR3 sequences, more than 9% appearing once. The sequence derives from a human donor who donated a stem cell graft to a child with SCID. This sample comprised PBMCs from the stem cell graft donor, obtained from the stem cell graft. The rearrangement links TRBV25-1 to TRBJ2-5, with no clear D. In DNA, the CDR3 is TGTGCCAGCAGTGATACAGTCCATCAAGAGACCCAGTACTTC. It codes for CASSDTVHQETQYF.